Listed here are 14 T cell receptor beta chains from one sample, sequenced in a study of cytomegalovirus exposure and HLA in healthy donors (dated by TCRdb to 2017 to 2019). Libraries were made using the immunoSEQ multiplex PCR assay. A mixture of 60 forward primers for TCR Vbeta segments and 13 reverse primers for TCR Jbeta segments was used in the multiplex PCR. TCRdb's version of the immuneACCESS table is confined to in-frame rearrangements and falls short of the full clone set. An unresolved V gene accounts for under half of the shortfall where checked; the remainder is of unknown origin. This sample has about 200,000 clones in its table, and roughly 13% of those were observed once. Together, the top ten hold about 7.8% of the sample. The sample comprised PBMCs. These receptors all come from a middle-aged man in good health and CMV-seropositive.

There are a few counts of this clone. This chain links TRBV5-1 with TRBJ1-3; a possible D gene is TRBD1 (5 bases). This CDR3 region has 14 residues. Germline V gene lookup returns CDR1 SGHRS and CDR2 YFSETQ. V was cut by 2 bases and J by 1 base, with 7 bases left in between. CDR3 amino acids: CASSLGASGNTIYF. CDR3 bases: TGCGCCAGCAGCTTAGGGGCGTCTGGAAACACCATATATTTT.

The sample holds a few counts of this clone. The chain is built from TRBV15 and TRBJ1-4, with TRBD1 matching over 9 bases. Germline-derived CDR1 and CDR2 are LNHNV and YYDKDF (reference sequence). The CDR3 spans 16 residues. Trimming took 2 bases from V and 3 from J; bases not matched to a gene: 4. The CDR3 protein is CATSRTGGAANEKLFF. The CDR3, as DNA: TGTGCCACCAGCAGAACAGGGGGCGCAGCTAATGAAAAACTGTTTTTT.

The chain carries TRBV4-2 and TRBJ1-5, with 10 positions matching TRBD1. V was pared by 1 base and J by 6 bases, with 6 bases of the junction left unmatched. The germline gives CDR1 LGHNA, CDR2 YNFKEQ. This CDR3 spans 16 amino acids. Here the CDR3 reads CASSQVSGQGTQPQHF. CDR3 DNA: TGTGCCAGCAGCCAAGTTTCGGGACAGGGGACTCAGCCCCAGCATTTT.

This sequence joins TRBV6-1 and TRBJ2-1; TRBD2 matches 10 bases. The CDR3 runs 14 residues. Looked up from germline, CDR1 is MNHNS and CDR2 is SASEGT. The ends lost 8 bases at V and 8 bases at J; junction bases unmatched: 9. CDR3 nucleotides: TGTGCCAGCTTTCCAGCGGGGGGGCCCGATGAGCAGTTCTTC. Translated: CASFPAGGPDEQFF.

This chain joins TRBV6-6 and TRBJ2-5, with D possibly TRBD2 on 6 matching bases. The germline gives CDR1 MNHNY, CDR2 SVGAGI (reference sequence). The V gene lost 0 bases and the J gene lost 1 base, with 9 bases spanning the gap. The CDR3 contains 15 residues. This chain's CDR3 is CASSYSAGSQETQYF. The CDR3, as DNA: TGTGCCAGCAGTTACTCGGCGGGGAGCCAAGAGACCCAGTACTTC.

The table lists this clone with a few counts. J is TRBJ2-5 and V is TRBV2; D not resolved. V shed 5 bases and J shed 2 bases, with 18 bases lying between them. CDR3 length: 16 amino acids. Germline CDR1 and CDR2: SNHLY and FYNNEI. The CDR3 coding sequence is TGTGCCAGCAGTCCCTCGTTCGCCCGGGTGCAAGAGACCCAGTACTTC. Its protein is CASSPSFARVQETQYF.

In this sample, this clone turned up a few times. One end of the junction fails to match germline, which may point to a read error. The chain has TRBV10-3 and TRBJ1-1; the match to TRBD1 covers 8 bases. CDR3 length: 13 amino acids. CDR1 is ENHRY, CDR2 SYGVKD, per germline. The CDR3 DNA sequence: TGTGCCATCAAGGGACAGGTGAACGCTGAAGCTTTCTTT. Translated: CAIKGQVNAEAFF.

This chain connects TRBV4-3 to TRBJ2-7; 9 bases line up with TRBD2. J gave up 1 base and V 1 base, and 8 bases lay outside the gene matches. Per germline, CDR1 LGHNA and CDR2 YSLEER. The CDR3 loop spans 17 amino acids. The CDR3 region is CASSQVLGGGVSYEQYV. The DNA of the CDR3 is TGCGCCAGCAGCCAAGTCTTGGGCGGGGGGGTTTCCTACGAGCAGTACGTC.

J is TRBJ1-5 and V is TRBV14; 11 bases map to TRBD1. CDR3 length equals 17 residues. Germline V gene lookup returns CDR1 SGHDN and CDR2 FVKESK. V lost 2 bases to trimming and J lost 4 bases; unmatched junction nucleotides: 7. CDR3 amino acids: CASSQKSGQGANQPQHF. CDR3 nucleotide sequence: TGTGCCAGCAGCCAAAAGTCTGGACAGGGGGCTAATCAGCCCCAGCATTTT.

The chain carries TRBV4-3 and TRBJ2-5; D remains ambiguous. CDR1 is LGHNA and CDR2 is YSLEER in the germline V gene. The V end was cut by 4 bases, the J end by 5 bases, with 14 bases between. The CDR3 is made up of 14 amino acids. The CDR3 sequence: CASSPAGFRETQYF. Written as DNA, the CDR3 is TGCGCCAGCAGCCCGGCAGGTTTCCGGGAGACCCAGTACTTC.

This clone appeared a few times. The chain has TRBV7-3 and TRBJ2-3; unclear D gene. From germline, CDR1 is SGHTA and CDR2 FQGTGA. This CDR3 region has 15 residues. The V end was cut by 1 base, the J end by 3 bases, with 11 bases between. CDR3 loop: CASSLRAISTDTQYF. The DNA for the CDR3 is TGTGCCAGCAGCTTAAGGGCGATAAGTACAGATACGCAGTATTTT.

The CDR3 nucleotides are TGTGCCACCAGGGGCAATTACTATGGCTACACCTTC. This codes for CATRGNYYGYTF. The rearrangement uses TRBV19 and TRBJ1-2, with a tentative D call TRBD1 (6 bases). Germline assignment: CDR1 LNHDA and CDR2 SQIVND (reference sequence). This CDR3 region has 12 residues. Trimming took 10 bases from V and 3 from J, leaving 12 bases between them.

This clone was counted between two and nine times. The chain has TRBV7-2 and TRBJ1-2; 7 nucleotides align to TRBD1. Germline V gene data show CDR1 as SGHTA and CDR2 as FQGNSA. With V trimmed by 0 bases and J by 5 bases, 9 bases remained unmatched. CDR3 size: 16 residues. The DNA for the CDR3 is TGTGCCAGCAGCTTAGCCCACCTCCAGGGGGAATATGGCTACACCTTC. Its translation is CASSLAHLQGEYGYTF.

This chain links TRBV18 with TRBJ2-7; D is possibly TRBD1 (5 bases). V lost 3 bases and J 4 bases, leaving 13 bases between the germline ends. Germline V CDR1 and CDR2: KGHSH, LQKENI. The CDR3 length is 14 residues. Written as DNA, the CDR3 is TGTGCCAGCTCACCGGGGCTGCTGGGGTACGAGCAGTACGTC. Its protein is CASSPGLLGYEQYV.